The 22 T cell receptor beta chains presented below share a single source sample, sequenced in a study of type 1 regulatory T cells (TCRdb year 2021). These receptors' targets are unknown. The run used an Illumina MiSeq. TCRdb took the public reads, trimmed them with fastp at Q25, ran MiXCR for clone calling and kept in-frame beta chains. Entries that share a CDR3 protein sequence are merged under the most common genes and DNA. This sample gives about 42,000 distinct CDR3 sequences in total; 9% to 15% of them show up just once. The ten largest make up over 7.5% of the sample. Sequenced material: cultured non-Tr1 T cells, either the whole culture or a sorted T cell fraction (not recorded which). The meaning of the sample's cell subset or site label: non-Tr1 population from the T-allo10 product. The receptors shown here come from a human donor in good health.

In its sample, this clonotype was seen a few times. The chain has TRBV10-3 and TRBJ2-5, with 7 bases aligning to TRBD1. The CDR3 extends over 15 amino acids. The ends lost 2 bases at V and 4 bases at J; junction bases unmatched: 7. Looked up from germline, CDR1 is ENHRY and CDR2 is SYGVKD. This chain's CDR3 is CAISEGRGQRETQYF. The CDR3 nucleotides are TGTGCCATCAGTGAGGGTAGGGGGCAGCGAGAGACCCAGTACTTC.

This clonotype was picked up a small number of times. The chain links TRBV5-6 to TRBJ1-2; 8 bases match TRBD1. The V and J ends lost 3 bases and 3 bases, in that order; junction bases with no gene match: 10. CDR3 length: 16 residues. Germline CDR1 reads SGHDT; CDR2 reads YYEEEE. This CDR3 is CASSSGQVVLYYGYTF. DNA of the CDR3: TGTGCCAGCAGCTCGGGACAGGTCGTCTTGTACTATGGCTACACCTTC.

The J gene is TRBJ2-7, the V gene TRBV9; D is perhaps TRBD2 (7 bases). V was clipped by 4 bases and J by 7 bases, with 21 bases between them. CDR1 SGDLS and CDR2 YYNGEE come from the germline V gene. The CDR3 is made up of 15 amino acids. The CDR3 here is CASSPGGRARGEQYF. Written as DNA, the CDR3 is TGTGCCAGCAGCCCCGGAGGGAGGGCCAGGGGAGAGCAGTACTTC.

In its sample, this clonotype was seen a few times. V is TRBV6-1 and J is TRBJ2-7; D gene ambiguous. The V and J ends lost 5 bases and 3 bases respectively, with 11 bases between them. The germline gives CDR1 MNHNS, CDR2 SASEGT. The CDR3 has 13 residues. For the CDR3, the DNA is TGTGCCAGCAGTCCTAGACACGACTACGAGCAGTACTTC. As protein: CASSPRHDYEQYF.

This clonotype has a handful of counts. The chain carries TRBV5-1 and TRBJ1-1; tentative D call: TRBD1 (5 bases). This CDR3 contains 13 residues. The V gene's germline CDR1 is SGHRS and CDR2 YFSETQ. Trimming took off 2 bases at V and 3 bases at J, with 8 bases between the two ends. The CDR3 spells CASSLLGHTEAFF. The CDR3 DNA reads as TGCGCCAGCAGCTTACTGGGGCACACTGAAGCTTTCTTT. The full variable domain, in which reference TRBV5-1 and TRBJ1-1 provide the parts outside the CDR3, is KAGVTQTPRYLIKTRGQQVTLSCSPISGHRSVSWYQQTPGQGLQFLFEYFSETQRNKGNFPGRFSGRQFSNSRSEMNVSTLELGDSALYLCASSLLGHTEAFFGQGTRLTVV.

This chain uses TRBV6-2 or TRBV6-3 with TRBJ2-1, with a tentative D call TRBD1 (6 bases). Trimming stripped 8 bases from V and 7 bases from J, with 24 bases between. CDR1 is MNHEY and CDR2 is SVGEGT in the germline V gene. The CDR3 covers 16 residues. For the CDR3, the DNA is TGTGCCAGCTACCCGCAGGGGTTAGTCTTAGAGAATGAGCAGTTCTTC. Translation gives CASYPQGLVLENEQFF.

The chain carries TRBV5-4 and TRBJ2-2; 7 bases are a match to TRBD2. The CDR3 spans 16 residues. J was trimmed by 6 bases and V by 7 bases; bases with no gene match: 15. Germline V CDR1 and CDR2: SGHNT, YYREEE (reference sequence). DNA for the CDR3: TGTGCCAGCGAATCACTGGGCGGGAGTTTTTCCGGGGAGCTGTTTTTT. This sequence encodes CASESLGGSFSGELFF.

This clonotype is deemed medium-sized. The chain recombines TRBV30 with TRBJ2-2; D unresolved. The V end lost 2 bases, the J end lost 5 bases, and 12 bases lay between the germline ends. Germline assignment: CDR1 GTSNPN and CDR2 SVGIG (reference sequence). CDR3 length equals 14 residues. In DNA form, the CDR3 reads TGTGCCTGGAGTAGGGCTAGACGGACCGGGGAGCTGTTTTTT. Translation gives CAWSRARRTGELFF.

The rearrangement uses TRBV30 and TRBJ2-7; unclear D gene. Per germline, CDR1 GTSNPN and CDR2 SVGIG (reference sequence). V was cut by 5 bases and J by 2 bases, with 10 bases left in between. The CDR3 has 12 residues. The DNA of the CDR3 is TGTGCCTGGGGCGACCGCACCTACGAGCAGTACTTC. Translated, it gives CAWGDRTYEQYF.

This clonotype was counted many times. The V and J genes are TRBV12-3 or TRBV12-4 and TRBJ1-1; TRBD1 aligns across 7 bases. CDR3 length: 14 residues. The ends lost 5 bases at V and 1 base at J; junction bases unmatched: 4. DNA of the CDR3: TGTGCCAGCAGTCGACAGGGTCGGAACACTGAAGCTTTCTTT. This encodes CASSRQGRNTEAFF.

This clonotype was counted between two and nine times. The rearrangement links TRBV7-8 to TRBJ2-7; D may be TRBD2 (6 bases). This CDR3 is 14 amino acids long. CDR1 and CDR2 (germline): SGHVS, FQNEAQ. The V end lost 5 bases, the J end lost 5 bases, and 16 bases lay between the germline ends. The CDR3 region has the DNA TGTGCCAGCAGCCAACCTAGGTCTAGCGACGAGCAGTACTTC. Translation gives CASSQPRSSDEQYF.

This clonotype was detected only a few times. The chain combines TRBV4-2 with TRBJ2-1, with 10 bases that match TRBD2. CDR3 length: 16 amino acids. The germline V gene has CDR1 LGHNA and CDR2 YNFKEQ. J lost 1 base, V lost 2 bases, and 2 bases had no gene match. CDR3 amino acids: CASSQPTSGSYNEQFF. The CDR3 bases are TGTGCCAGCAGCCAACCGACTAGCGGGTCCTACAATGAGCAGTTCTTC.

This clonotype was seen only a few times. The chain employs TRBV19 and TRBJ2-5; D is uncertain. The germline gives CDR1 LNHDA, CDR2 SQIVND (reference sequence). The CDR3 spans 14 residues. V was cut by 3 bases and J by 2 bases, with 10 bases left in between. The CDR3 here is CASSMGRDQETQYF. The CDR3 nucleotides are TGTGCCAGTAGTATGGGCAGAGATCAAGAGACCCAGTACTTC.

The CDR3 nucleotides read TGTGCCAGCAGCTTACTGCTAGCCGCCGGGGAGCTGTTTTTT. Translation: CASSLLLAAGELFF. V is TRBV7-9 and J is TRBJ2-2; TRBD2 might be the D (5 bases). The CDR3 has 14 amino acids. Germline CDR1 and CDR2: SEHNR and FQNEAQ (reference sequence). Trimming shortened V by 2 bases and J by 6 bases, and 10 bases separated the two germline ends.

The chain joins TRBV5-1 to TRBJ2-3, with 10 bases fitting TRBD2. In germline, CDR1 is SGHRS, CDR2 YFSETQ. The V and J ends lost 2 bases and 1 base, in that order; junction bases with no gene match: 1. The CDR3 covers 15 residues. The chain's CDR3 is CASSLGTSGTDTQYF. The CDR3 DNA follows: TGCGCCAGCAGCTTAGGGACTAGCGGCACAGATACGCAGTATTTT.

The table lists this clonotype with many counts. V is TRBV15 and J is TRBJ2-1, with TRBD2 identical over 9 bases. V trimming: 0 bases; J trimming: 4 bases; junction bases outside the gene matches: 4. The CDR3 is 16 amino acids. CDR1 LNHNV and CDR2 YYDKDF come from the germline V gene (reference sequence). The CDR3 loop is CATSREQLAGYNEQFF. As DNA, the CDR3 is TGTGCCACCAGCAGAGAACAGCTAGCGGGGTACAATGAGCAGTTCTTC.

The chain carries TRBV11-3 and TRBJ1-1; no definite D call. The germline V gene encodes CDR1 SGHNT and CDR2 YENEEA. The CDR3 contains 11 residues. Trimming pared 7 bases from V and 7 bases from J, leaving 10 bases between. CDR3: CASTSRDEAFF. In DNA, the CDR3 is TGTGCCAGCACCTCTCGTGATGAAGCTTTCTTT. Complete variable domain (other parts from reference TRBV11-3 and TRBJ1-1): EAGVVQSPRYKIIEKKQPVAFWCNPISGHNTLYWYLQNLGQGPELLIRYENEEAVDDSQLPKDRFSAERLKGVDSTLKIQPAELGDSAVYLCASTSRDEAFFGQGTRLTVV.

The chain recombines TRBV5-1 with TRBJ2-7; the D gene is possibly TRBD2 (5 bases). Trimming left V 0 bases short and J 6 bases short, with 7 bases between. The CDR3 is 12 residues long. Per germline, CDR1 SGHRS and CDR2 YFSETQ. The CDR3 region is CASSLASGEQYF. DNA for the CDR3: TGCGCCAGCAGCTTGGCCAGCGGCGAGCAGTACTTC.

This clonotype was seen only a few times. J is TRBJ2-1 and V is TRBV20-1, with 9 positions matching TRBD2. Germline V gives CDR1 DFQATT, CDR2 SNEGSKA (reference sequence). This CDR3 has 14 amino acids. Unmatched junction bases numbered 5, after V lost 6 bases and J lost 2 bases. Written as DNA, the CDR3 is TGCAGTGCGGTTGTAGCGGGAGCCTACAATGAGCAGTTCTTC. Translation: CSAVVAGAYNEQFF.

This clonotype was observed at least ten times. V gene TRBV5-1 combines with J gene TRBJ2-5; 12 bases map to TRBD2. This CDR3 has 16 residues. Germline V CDR1 and CDR2: SGHRS, YFSETQ. V trimming: 0 bases; J trimming: 6 bases; junction bases outside the gene matches: 6. The CDR3 loop is CASSLATSGSVKTQYF. The CDR3 coding sequence is TGCGCCAGCAGCTTGGCGACTAGCGGGAGTGTAAAGACCCAGTACTTC.

The gene calls are TRBV7-2 and TRBJ2-1; TRBD1 aligns across 7 bases. Germline-derived CDR1 and CDR2 are SGHTA and FQGNSA. The CDR3 is 13 amino acids. The J segment lost 9 bases and the V segment lost 5 bases, leaving 7 bases of the junction unmatched. The CDR3 loop reads CASSQDRISEQFF. For the CDR3, the DNA is TGTGCCAGCAGCCAGGACAGGATTAGTGAGCAGTTCTTC.

This clonotype has more than one count but fewer than ten. This chain joins TRBV4-2 and TRBJ2-1; 10 bases align to TRBD2. The CDR3 consists of 16 residues. Losses at the gene ends were 3 bases for V and 7 bases for J; bases not matched to a gene: 9. Per the germline V gene, CDR1 is LGHNA and CDR2 is YNFKEQ. For the CDR3, the DNA is TGTGCCAGCAGCCACCCCTCTAGCGGGAGTAGGAATGAGCAGTTCTTC. This encodes CASSHPSSGSRNEQFF.